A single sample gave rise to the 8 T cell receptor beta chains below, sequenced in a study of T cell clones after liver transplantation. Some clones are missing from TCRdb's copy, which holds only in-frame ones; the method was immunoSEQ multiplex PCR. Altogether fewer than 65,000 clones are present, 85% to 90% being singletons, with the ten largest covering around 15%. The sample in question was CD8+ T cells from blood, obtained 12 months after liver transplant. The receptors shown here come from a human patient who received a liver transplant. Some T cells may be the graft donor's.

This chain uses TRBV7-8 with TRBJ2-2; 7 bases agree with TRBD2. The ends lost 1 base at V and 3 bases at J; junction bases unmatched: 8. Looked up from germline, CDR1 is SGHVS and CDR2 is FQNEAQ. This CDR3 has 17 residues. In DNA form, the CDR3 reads TGTGCCAGCAGCTTAGATGCGCGGGAGATTGACACCGGGGAGCTGTTTTTT. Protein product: CASSLDAREIDTGELFF.

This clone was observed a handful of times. CDR3 region: CASSMSLAGRYEQYF. The CDR3 region has the DNA TGTGCCAGTAGTATGTCGCTAGCTGGGAGGTACGAGCAGTACTTC. The gene calls are TRBV19 and TRBJ2-7; perhaps TRBD2 as D (6 bases). Germline V CDR1 and CDR2: LNHDA, SQIVND (reference sequence). Deletions cut 3 bases from V and 4 bases from J, with 16 bases between. CDR3 size: 15 residues.

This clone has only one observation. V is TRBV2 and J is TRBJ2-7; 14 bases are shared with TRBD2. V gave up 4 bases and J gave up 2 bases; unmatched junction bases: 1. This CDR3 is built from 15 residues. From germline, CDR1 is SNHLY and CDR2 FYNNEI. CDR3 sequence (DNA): TGTGCCAGCAGTGTGACTAGCGGGAGGGCCTACGAGCAGTACTTC. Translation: CASSVTSGRAYEQYF.

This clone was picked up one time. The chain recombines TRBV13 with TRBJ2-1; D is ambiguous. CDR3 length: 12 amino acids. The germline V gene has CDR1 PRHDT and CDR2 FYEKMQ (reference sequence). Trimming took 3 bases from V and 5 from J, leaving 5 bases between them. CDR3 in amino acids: CASSFINNEQFF. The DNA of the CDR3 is TGTGCCAGCAGCTTTATAAACAATGAGCAGTTCTTC.

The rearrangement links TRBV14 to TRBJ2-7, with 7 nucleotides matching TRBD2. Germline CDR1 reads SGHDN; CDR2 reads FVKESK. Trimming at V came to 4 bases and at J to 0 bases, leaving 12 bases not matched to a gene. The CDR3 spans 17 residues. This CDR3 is CASSRYPTSAYSYEQYF. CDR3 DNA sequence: TGTGCCAGCAGCCGCTACCCTACTAGCGCATACTCCTACGAGCAGTACTTC. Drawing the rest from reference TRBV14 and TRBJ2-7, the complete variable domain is EAGVTQFPSHSVIEKGQTVTLRCDPISGHDNLYWYRRVMGKEIKFLLHFVKESKQDESGMPNNRFLAERTGGTYSTLKVQPAELEDSGVYFCASSRYPTSAYSYEQYFGPGTRLTVT.

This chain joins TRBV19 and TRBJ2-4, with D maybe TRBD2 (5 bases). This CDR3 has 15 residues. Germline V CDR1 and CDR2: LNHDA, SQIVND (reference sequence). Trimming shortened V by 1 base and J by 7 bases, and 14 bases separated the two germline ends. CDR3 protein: CASSIGQLGGNIQYF. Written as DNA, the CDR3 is TGTGCCAGTAGTATAGGACAACTAGGTGGGAACATTCAGTACTTC.

Written as DNA, the CDR3 is TGTGCCAGCAGCACCGGACTAGCGGGGACCTCCTACGAGCAGTACTTC. Amino acids: CASSTGLAGTSYEQYF. The rearrangement uses TRBV28 and TRBJ2-7; 12 bases are a match to TRBD2. This CDR3 comprises 16 residues. The V segment lost 6 bases and the J segment 0 bases; nucleotides outside the gene matches: 6. Germline V gives CDR1 MDHEN, CDR2 SYDVKM.

CDR3 protein: CASSLVSLNTGELFF. Here the CDR3 DNA reads TGTGCCAGCAGCTTAGTCTCATTAAACACCGGGGAGCTGTTTTTT. This chain connects TRBV7-2 to TRBJ2-2; D is ambiguous. CDR3 length: 15 amino acids. V shed 1 base and J shed 2 bases, with 8 bases lying between them. Germline V CDR1 and CDR2: SGHTA, FQGNSA. The variable domain in full, with the rest retrieved from reference TRBV7-2 and TRBJ2-2, is GAGVSQSPSNKVTEKGKDVELRCDPISGHTALYWYRQSLGQGLEFLIYFQGNSAPDKSGLPSDRFSAERTGGSVSTLTIQRTQQEDSAVYLCASSLVSLNTGELFFGEGSRLTVL.